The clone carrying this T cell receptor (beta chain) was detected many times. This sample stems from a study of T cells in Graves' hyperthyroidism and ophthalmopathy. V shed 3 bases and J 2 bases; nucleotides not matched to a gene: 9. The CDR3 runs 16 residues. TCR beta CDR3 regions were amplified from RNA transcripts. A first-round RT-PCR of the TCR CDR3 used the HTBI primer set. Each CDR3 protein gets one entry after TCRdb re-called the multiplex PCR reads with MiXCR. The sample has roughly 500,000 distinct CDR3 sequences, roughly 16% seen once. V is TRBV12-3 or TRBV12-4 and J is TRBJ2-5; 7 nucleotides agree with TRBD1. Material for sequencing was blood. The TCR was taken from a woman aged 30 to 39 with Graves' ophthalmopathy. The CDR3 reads CASSLSWDSRQETQYF. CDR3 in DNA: TGTGCCAGCAGTTTGAGTTGGGACAGCAGGCAAGAGACCCAGTACTTC.